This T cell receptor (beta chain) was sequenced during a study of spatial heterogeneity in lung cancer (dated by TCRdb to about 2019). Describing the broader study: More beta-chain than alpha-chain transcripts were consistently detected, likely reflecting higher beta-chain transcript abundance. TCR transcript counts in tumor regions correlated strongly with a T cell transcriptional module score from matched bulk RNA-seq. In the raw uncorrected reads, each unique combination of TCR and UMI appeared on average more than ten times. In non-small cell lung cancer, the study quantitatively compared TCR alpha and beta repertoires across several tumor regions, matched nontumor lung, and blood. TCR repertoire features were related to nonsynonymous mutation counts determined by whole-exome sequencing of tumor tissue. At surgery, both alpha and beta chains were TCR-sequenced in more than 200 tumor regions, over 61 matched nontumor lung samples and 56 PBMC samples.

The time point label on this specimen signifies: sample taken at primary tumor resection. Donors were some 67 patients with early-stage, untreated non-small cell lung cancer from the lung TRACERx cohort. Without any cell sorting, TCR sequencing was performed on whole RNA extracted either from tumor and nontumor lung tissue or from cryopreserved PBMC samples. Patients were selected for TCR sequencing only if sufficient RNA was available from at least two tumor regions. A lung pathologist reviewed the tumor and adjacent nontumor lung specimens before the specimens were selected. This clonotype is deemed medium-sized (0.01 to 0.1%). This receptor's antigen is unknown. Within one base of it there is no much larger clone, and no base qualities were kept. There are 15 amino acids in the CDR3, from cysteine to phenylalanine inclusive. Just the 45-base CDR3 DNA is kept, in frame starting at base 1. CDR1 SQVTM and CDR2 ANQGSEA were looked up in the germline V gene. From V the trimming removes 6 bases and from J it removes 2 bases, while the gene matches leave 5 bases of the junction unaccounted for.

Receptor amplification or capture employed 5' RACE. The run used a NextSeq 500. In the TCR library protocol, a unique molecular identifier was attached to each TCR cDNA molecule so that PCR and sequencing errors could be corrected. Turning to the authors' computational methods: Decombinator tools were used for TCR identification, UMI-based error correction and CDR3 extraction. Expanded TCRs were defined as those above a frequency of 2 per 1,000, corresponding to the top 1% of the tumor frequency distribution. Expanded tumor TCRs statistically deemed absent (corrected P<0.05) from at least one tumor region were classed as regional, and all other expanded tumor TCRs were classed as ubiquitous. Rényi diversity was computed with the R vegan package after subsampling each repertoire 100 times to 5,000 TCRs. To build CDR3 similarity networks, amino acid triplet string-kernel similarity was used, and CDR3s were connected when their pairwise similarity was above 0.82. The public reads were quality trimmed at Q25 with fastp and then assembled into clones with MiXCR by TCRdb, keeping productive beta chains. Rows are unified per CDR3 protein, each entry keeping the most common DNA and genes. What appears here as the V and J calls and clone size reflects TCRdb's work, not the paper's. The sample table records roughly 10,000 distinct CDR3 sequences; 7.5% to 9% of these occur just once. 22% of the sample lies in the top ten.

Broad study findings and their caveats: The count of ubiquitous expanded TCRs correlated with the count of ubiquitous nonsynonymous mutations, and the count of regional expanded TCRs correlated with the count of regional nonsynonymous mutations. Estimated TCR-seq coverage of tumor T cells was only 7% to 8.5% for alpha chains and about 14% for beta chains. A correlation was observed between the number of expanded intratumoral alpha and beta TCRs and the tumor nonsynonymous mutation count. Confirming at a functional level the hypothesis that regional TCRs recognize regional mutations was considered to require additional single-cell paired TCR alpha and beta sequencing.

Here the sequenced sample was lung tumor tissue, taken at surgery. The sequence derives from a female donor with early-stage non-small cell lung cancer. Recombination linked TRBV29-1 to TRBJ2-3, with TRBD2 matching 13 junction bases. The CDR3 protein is CSVSGTSGDTDTQYF. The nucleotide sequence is TGCAGCGTGTCCGGGACTAGCGGGGACACAGATACGCAGTATTTT.